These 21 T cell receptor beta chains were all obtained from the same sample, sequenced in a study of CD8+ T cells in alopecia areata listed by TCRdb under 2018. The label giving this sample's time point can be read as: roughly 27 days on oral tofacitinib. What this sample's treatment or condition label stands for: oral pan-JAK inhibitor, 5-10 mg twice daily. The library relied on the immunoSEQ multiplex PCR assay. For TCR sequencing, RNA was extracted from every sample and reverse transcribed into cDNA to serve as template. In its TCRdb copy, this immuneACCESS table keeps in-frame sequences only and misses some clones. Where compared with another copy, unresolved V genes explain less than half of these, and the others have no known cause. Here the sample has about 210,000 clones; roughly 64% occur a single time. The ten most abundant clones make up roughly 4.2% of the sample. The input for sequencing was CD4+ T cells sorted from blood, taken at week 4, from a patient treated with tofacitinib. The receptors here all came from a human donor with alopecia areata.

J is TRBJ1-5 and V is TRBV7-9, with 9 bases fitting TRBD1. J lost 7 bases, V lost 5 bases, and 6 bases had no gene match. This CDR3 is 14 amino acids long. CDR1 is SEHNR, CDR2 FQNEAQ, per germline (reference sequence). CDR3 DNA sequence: TGTGCCAGCAGCCCGGACAGGGGAAGACAGCCCCAGCATTTT. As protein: CASSPDRGRQPQHF.

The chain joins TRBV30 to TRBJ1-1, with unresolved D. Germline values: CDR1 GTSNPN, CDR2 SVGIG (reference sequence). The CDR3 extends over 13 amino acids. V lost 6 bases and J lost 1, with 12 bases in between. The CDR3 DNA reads TGTGCCTGCCGCGCAGTCGGGAACACTGAAGCTTTCTTT. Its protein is CACRAVGNTEAFF.

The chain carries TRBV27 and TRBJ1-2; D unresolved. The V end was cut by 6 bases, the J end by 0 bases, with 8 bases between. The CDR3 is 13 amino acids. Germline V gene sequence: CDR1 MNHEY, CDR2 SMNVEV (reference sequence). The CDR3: CASRPGANYGYTF. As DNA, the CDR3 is TGTGCCAGCAGGCCTGGGGCTAACTATGGCTACACCTTC.

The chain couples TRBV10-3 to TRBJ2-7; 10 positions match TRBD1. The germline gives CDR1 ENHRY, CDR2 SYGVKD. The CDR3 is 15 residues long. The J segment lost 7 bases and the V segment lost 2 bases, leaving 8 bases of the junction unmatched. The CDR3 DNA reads TGTGCCATCAGTGAGGGTGAGACAGGGGGCCGAGAGCAGTACTTC. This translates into CAISEGETGGREQYF.

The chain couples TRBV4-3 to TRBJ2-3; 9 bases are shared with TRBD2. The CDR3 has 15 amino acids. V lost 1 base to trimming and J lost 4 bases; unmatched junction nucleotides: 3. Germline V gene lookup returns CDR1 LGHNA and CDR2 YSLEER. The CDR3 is CASSQGGGAPDTQYF. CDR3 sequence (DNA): TGCGCCAGCAGCCAAGGCGGGGGGGCTCCAGATACGCAGTATTTT.

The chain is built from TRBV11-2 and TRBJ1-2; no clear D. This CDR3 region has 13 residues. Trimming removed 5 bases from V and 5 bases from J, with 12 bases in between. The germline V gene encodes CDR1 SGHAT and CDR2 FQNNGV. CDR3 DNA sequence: TGTGCCAGCAGCCGCGGGGAGGATTATGGCTACACCTTC. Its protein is CASSRGEDYGYTF.

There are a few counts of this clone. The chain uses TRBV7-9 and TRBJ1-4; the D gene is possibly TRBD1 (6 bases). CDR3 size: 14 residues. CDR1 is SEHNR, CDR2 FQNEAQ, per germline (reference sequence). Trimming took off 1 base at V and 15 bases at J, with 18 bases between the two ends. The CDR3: CASSLEGRTANLFF. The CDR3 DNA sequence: TGTGCCAGCAGCTTAGAGGGGAGGACAGCAAACTTGTTTTTT.

The CDR3 DNA is TGTGCCAGCAGCCCCCCATCTACCCCTTACTATGGCTACACCTTC. It yields the protein CASSPPSTPYYGYTF. The chain couples TRBV7-8 to TRBJ1-2; D ambiguous. CDR1 and CDR2 (germline): SGHVS, FQNEAQ. The CDR3 covers 15 residues. V gave up 5 bases and J gave up 3 bases, with 16 bases separating them.

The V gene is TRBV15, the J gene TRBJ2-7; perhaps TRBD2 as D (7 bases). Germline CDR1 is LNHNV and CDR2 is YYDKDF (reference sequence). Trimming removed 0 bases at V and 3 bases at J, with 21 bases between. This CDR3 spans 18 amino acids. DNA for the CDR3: TGTGCCACCAGCAGAGACCCTCATAGGGGGGGCCGTCACTACGAGCAGTACTTC. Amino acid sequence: CATSRDPHRGGRHYEQYF. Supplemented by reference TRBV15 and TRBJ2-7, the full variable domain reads DAMVIQNPRYQVTQFGKPVTLSCSQTLNHNVMYWYQQKSSQAPKLLFHYYDKDFNNEADTPDNFQSRRPNTSFCFLDIRSPGLGDTAMYLCATSRDPHRGGRHYEQYFGPGTRLTVT.

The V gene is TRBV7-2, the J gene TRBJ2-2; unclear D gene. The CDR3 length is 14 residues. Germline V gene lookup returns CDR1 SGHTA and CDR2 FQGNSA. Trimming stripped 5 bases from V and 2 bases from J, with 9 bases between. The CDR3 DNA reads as TGTGCCAGCAGCCGCCAGGCCAACACCGGGGAGCTGTTTTTT. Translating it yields CASSRQANTGELFF.

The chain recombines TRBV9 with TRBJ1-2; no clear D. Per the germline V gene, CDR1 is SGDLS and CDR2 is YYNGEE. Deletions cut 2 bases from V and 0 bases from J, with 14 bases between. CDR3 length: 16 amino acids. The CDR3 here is CASSVGGQPANYGYTF. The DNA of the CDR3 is TGTGCCAGCAGCGTGGGCGGGCAACCAGCTAACTATGGCTACACCTTC.

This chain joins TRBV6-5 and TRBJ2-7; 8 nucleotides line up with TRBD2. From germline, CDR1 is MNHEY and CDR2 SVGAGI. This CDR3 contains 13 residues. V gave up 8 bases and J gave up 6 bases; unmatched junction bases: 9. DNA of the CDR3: TGTGCCAGCGAACCGGGACTAGTTGCCGAGCAGTACTTC. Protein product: CASEPGLVAEQYF.

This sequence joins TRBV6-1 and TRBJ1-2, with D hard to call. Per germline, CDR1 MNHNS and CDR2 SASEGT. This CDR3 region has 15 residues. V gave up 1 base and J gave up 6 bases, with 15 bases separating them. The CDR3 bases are TGTGCCAGCAGTGAAGTCGGAGGTTTTGAGGATGGCTACACCTTC. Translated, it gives CASSEVGGFEDGYTF.

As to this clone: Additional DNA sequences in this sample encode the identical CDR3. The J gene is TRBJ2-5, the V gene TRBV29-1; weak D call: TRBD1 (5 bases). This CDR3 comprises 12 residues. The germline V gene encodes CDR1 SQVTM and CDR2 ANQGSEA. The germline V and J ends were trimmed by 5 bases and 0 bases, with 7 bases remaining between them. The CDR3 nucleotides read TGCAGCGTTAGACAGAACCAAGAGACCCAGTACTTC. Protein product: CSVRQNQETQYF.

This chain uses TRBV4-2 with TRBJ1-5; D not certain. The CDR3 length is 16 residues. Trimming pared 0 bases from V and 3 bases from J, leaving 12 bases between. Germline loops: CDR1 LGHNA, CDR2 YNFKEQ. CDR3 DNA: TGTGCCAGCAGCCAAGAGGTCGCCAGGATCAATCAGCCCCAGCATTTT. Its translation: CASSQEVARINQPQHF.

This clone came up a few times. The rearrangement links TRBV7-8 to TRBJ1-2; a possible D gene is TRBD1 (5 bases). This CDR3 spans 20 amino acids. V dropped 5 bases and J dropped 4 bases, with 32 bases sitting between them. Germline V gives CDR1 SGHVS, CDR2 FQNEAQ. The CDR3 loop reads CASSQLSLRGPPFESYGYTF. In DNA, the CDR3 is TGTGCCAGCAGCCAACTTAGTCTCCGGGGACCGCCGTTTGAGTCCTATGGCTACACCTTC.

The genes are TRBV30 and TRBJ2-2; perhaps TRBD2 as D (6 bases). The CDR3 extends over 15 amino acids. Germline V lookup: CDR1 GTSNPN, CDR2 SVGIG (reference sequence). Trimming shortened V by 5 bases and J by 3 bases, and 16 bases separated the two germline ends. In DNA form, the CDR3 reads TGTGCCTGGGGTGGTATTGGGGAGGACACCGGGGAGCTGTTTTTT. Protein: CAWGGIGEDTGELFF. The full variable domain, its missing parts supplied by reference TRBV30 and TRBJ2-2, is SQTIHQWPATLVQPVGSPLSLECTVEGTSNPNLYWYRQAAGRGLQLLFYSVGIGQISSEVPQNLSASRPQDRQFILSSKKLLLSDSGFYLCAWGGIGEDTGELFFGEGSRLTVL.

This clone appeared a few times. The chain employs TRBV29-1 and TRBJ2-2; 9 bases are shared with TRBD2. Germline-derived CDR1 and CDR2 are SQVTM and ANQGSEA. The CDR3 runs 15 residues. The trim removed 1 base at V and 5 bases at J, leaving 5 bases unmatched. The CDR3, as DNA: TGCAGCGTTGAAGGTCGACTAGCGGTAACCGGGGAGCTGTTTTTT. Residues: CSVEGRLAVTGELFF.

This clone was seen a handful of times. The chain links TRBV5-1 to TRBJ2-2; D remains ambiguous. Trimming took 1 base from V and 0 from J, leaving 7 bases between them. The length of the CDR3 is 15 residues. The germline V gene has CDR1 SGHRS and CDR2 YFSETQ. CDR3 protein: CASSLTGPNTGELFF. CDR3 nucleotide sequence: TGCGCCAGCAGCTTGACTGGCCCGAACACCGGGGAGCTGTTTTTT.

The CDR3, as DNA: TGTGCCATCAGCGGTTCGACTAATGAAAAACTGTTTTTT. Amino acids: CAISGSTNEKLFF. V gene TRBV10-3 combines with J gene TRBJ1-4; D remains unclear. In germline, CDR1 is ENHRY, CDR2 SYGVKD. V lost 6 bases and J 2 bases, leaving 7 bases between the germline ends. The CDR3 spans 13 residues.

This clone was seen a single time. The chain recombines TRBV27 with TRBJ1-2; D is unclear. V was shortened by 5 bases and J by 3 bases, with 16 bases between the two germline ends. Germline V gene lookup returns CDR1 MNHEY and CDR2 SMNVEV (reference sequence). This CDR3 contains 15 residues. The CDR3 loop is CASSPTRRWDYGYTF. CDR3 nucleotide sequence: TGTGCCAGCAGTCCTACCAGGAGGTGGGACTATGGCTACACCTTC.